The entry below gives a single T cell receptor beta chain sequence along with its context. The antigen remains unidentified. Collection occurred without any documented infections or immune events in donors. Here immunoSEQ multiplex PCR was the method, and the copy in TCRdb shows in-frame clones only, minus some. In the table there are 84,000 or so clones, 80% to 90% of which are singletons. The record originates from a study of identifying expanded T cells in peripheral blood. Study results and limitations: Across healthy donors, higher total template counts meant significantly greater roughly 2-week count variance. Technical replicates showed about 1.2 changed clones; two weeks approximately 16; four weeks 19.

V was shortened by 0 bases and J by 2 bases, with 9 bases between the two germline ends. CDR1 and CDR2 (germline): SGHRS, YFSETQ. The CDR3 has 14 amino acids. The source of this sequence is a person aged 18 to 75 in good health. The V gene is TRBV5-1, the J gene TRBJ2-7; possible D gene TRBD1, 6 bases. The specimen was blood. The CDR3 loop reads CASSLGQGPYEQYF. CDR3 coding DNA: TGCGCCAGCAGCTTGGGGCAGGGGCCCTACGAGCAGTACTTC.